This T cell receptor (beta chain) was sequenced for a study of early T cells in non-severe SARS-CoV-2 infection. For the study at large: The sequenced material was bulk RNA from unsorted whole blood, and its chains were unpaired.

Individual cDNA molecules were tagged with unique molecular identifiers, the study reported. TCRdb analysed the 5' RACE reads with MiXCR anew, one entry per CDR3 protein. The sample includes some 60,000 distinct CDR3 sequences, under 10% of them seen just once. In its sample, this clonotype was seen a few times. The CDR3 sequence is 10 residues long. With 8 bases removed from V and 4 bases from J, the gap between germline ends came to 5 bases. The germline CDR1 and CDR2 sequences are SEHNR and FQNEAQ (reference sequence). The sequence came from an adult who was a healthcare worker with PCR-confirmed SARS-CoV-2 infection or an uninfected control (not recorded which). The chain carries TRBV7-9 and TRBJ2-5; D remains ambiguous. The specimen was whole blood. In nucleotides, the CDR3 is TGTGCCAGCGCCGGAGAGACCCAGTACTTC. This codes for CASAGETQYF.